This is a list of T cell receptor beta chains from one sample in a study of monozygotic twins with inflammatory bowel disease. From its re-call of the 5' RACE reads, TCRdb lists each CDR3 protein once, without DNA. This table holds around 380,000 distinct CDR3 sequences. Specimen: blood. The receptor set was obtained from a human donor with ulcerative colitis or Crohn's disease, or a healthy co-twin of an affected twin (not recorded which). The CDR3 runs from the conserved cysteine through the conserved F or W.

length	J	V	CDR3
14	TRBJ2-5	TRBV5-6	CASSLPGTWETQYF
12	TRBJ2-5	TRBV20-1	CSARSRGETQYF
17	TRBJ2-1	TRBV5-1	CASSPDEISLGNNEQFF
17	TRBJ2-3	TRBV5-1	CASSETLGAGTTDTQYF
16	TRBJ2-1	TRBV2	CASSEHRVRSGNEQFF
13	TRBJ1-1	TRBV12-3/TRBV12-4	CASSWAGNTEAFF
16	TRBJ1-1	TRBV12-3/TRBV12-4	CASSFLPGTGSQRAFF
16	TRBJ2-6	TRBV12-3/TRBV12-4	CASRENGQSGANVLTF
16	TRBJ2-1	TRBV27	CASSPSGSGTYNEQFF
17	TRBJ2-3	TRBV11-2	CASTALGGPSSTDTQYF
12	TRBJ2-3	TRBV29-1	CSVARGTDTQYF
15	TRBJ2-3	TRBV5-1	CASPWAPRDGDTQYF
15	TRBJ2-7	TRBV2	CASRTQGAISYEQYF
14	TRBJ2-5	TRBV5-1	CASSQTGMGETQYF
14	TRBJ1-1	TRBV10-3	CAISDWGPNTEAFF
13	TRBJ2-7	TRBV5-1	CASSIDRSYEQYF